This TCR beta chain was identified in a study of blood T cell repertoires in COVID-19 (dated by TCRdb to 2018 to 2021). General notes on the study: The collaborator samples originated in the United States, Italy and Spain and spanned the acute and convalescent phases of COVID-19. Sample metadata almost always included a de-identified subject ID, COVID-19 status, age in years and sex. The material from the prospective study consisted of cDNA or gDNA derived from T cells, B-cell-depleted T cells, or PBMCs. A freely available public database, intended as a resource for researchers studying the immune response to SARS-CoV-2, is where the repertoires were released. Subjects who had been exposed to COVID-19, were actively infected with it, or had recovered from it provided the deeply sampled blood TCRbeta repertoires that made up the dataset. Where HLA class I and class II types were available, the types were taken from metadata supplied by the sample provider, not from assay-based typing. Samples were obtained from the ongoing ImmuneRACE study (first 160 participants) and from about 1,300 subjects provided by 6 global collaborators. The investigation overall reported the following: The quantity of clinical and demographic metadata differed by source and by participant and was supplied without curation.

The collaborating institutions used their own protocols to collect whole blood in K2EDTA tubes. For TCRbeta analysis, collaborators shipped samples as frozen whole blood, isolated PBMCs, or DNA extracted from either of those sample types. V lost 4 bases and J lost 4 bases, and the count of bases not matched to a germline gene is 2. From a lookup of the germline V gene, CDR1 and CDR2 are MNHEY and SVGAGI. The CDR3 has 13 amino acids, counting the end cysteine and phenylalanine. Only the CDR3 portion is preserved as DNA: 39 bases, with reading frame beginning at the first base. Comments on this clone: Its antigen specificity is not known. No qualities accompany the bases; no much larger clone lies one base away.

TCRbeta CDR3 regions were amplified from genomic DNA by means of the immunoSEQ Assay, a bias-controlled multiplex PCR. The source study handled its data this way. Nucleated cell counts per sample were estimated from amplification of reference gene primers within the assay. Sequence reads were collapsed and filtered to measure the absolute abundance of every unique TCRbeta CDR3 rearrangement. For each sample, productive Simpson clonality was calculated by taking the square root of Simpson's diversity index across productive rearrangements. TCRdb took this table from immuneACCESS and kept in-frame rearrangements with V and J called. Such tables lack part of the clones; where checked against another copy, unresolved V genes explain under half of the gap, and the rest is unexplained. Clone size and the V and J calls come from that table; the DNA yielded D and trimming. The sample contains tens of thousands of clones, roughly 76% of them found a single time. 15% to 20% of the sample lies in the top ten.

This clonotype originated in a woman over 75 with active or convalescent COVID-19. The source material was peripheral blood. Here the chain combines TRBV6-5 and TRBJ2-7; TRBD1 fits 9 bases in the junction. The nucleotide sequence reads as follows: TGTGCCAGCAGTTCCGGGACAGGGTACGAGCAGTACTTC. Translated, this is CASSSGTGYEQYF.